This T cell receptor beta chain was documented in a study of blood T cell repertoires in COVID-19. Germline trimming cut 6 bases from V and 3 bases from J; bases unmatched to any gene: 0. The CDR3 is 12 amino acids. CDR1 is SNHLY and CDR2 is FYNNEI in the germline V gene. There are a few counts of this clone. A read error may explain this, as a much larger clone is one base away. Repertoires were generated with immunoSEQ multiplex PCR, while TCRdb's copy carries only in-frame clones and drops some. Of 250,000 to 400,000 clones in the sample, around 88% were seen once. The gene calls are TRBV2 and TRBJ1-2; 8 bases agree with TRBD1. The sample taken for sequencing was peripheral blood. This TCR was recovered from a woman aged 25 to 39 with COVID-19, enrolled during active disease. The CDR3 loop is CASRTGDYGYTF. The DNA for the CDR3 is TGTGCCAGCAGGACAGGGGACTATGGCTACACCTTC.